Each of the 32 T cell receptor beta chains below was sequenced from the same sample in a study of T-cell reconstitution after alpha-beta-depleted transplantation in children (dated by TCRdb to about 2016). The sample's treatment or condition, from its label and the paper: allogeneic hematopoietic cell transplantation with graft depleted of TCRalphabeta T cells and CD19 B cells. Libraries were constructed by PCR. Sequenced using an Illumina HiSeq 2500. TCR libraries were prepared with molecular barcoding, using unique molecular identifiers to normalize TCRbeta repertoire quantification. TCRdb reran the public reads through fastp at Q25 and MiXCR, keeping productive beta chains. Every CDR3 protein is listed once, alongside the most common genes and DNA of its rows. This sample is represented by about 400,000 distinct CDR3 sequences; around 16% of them were singletons. The ten largest clones capture over 25% of the sample.

Sequences were derived from PBMCs, mostly from graft donor cells, sampled 360 days after TCRalphabeta/CD19-depleted stem cell transplant. Source of these receptors: a boy less than two years old who had a stem cell transplant for Wiskott-Aldrich syndrome, so the T cells may come from the graft donor.

V gene TRBV15 combines with J gene TRBJ2-3; D is unclear. CDR3 size: 13 residues. V lost 11 bases and J lost 0, with 12 bases in between. CDR1 is LNHNV, CDR2 YYDKDF, per germline (reference sequence). The CDR3 sequence: CALGWGSTDTQYF. The CDR3 region has the DNA TGTGCCCTGGGCTGGGGTAGCACAGATACGCAGTATTTT.

This clonotype was observed a handful of times. The chain uses TRBV29-1 and TRBJ1-1, with unresolved D. The V end was cut by 6 bases, the J end by 2 bases, with 4 bases between. The CDR3 runs 10 residues. The germline gives CDR1 SQVTM, CDR2 ANQGSEA. The CDR3: CSVLNTEAFF. The CDR3 nucleotides are TGCAGCGTCCTAAACACTGAAGCTTTCTTT. Combining the CDR3 with reference TRBV29-1 and TRBJ1-1 gives the whole variable domain SAVISQKPSRDICQRGTSLTIQCQVDSQVTMMFWYRQQPGQSLTLIATANQGSEATYESGFVIDKFPISRPNLTFSTLTVSNMSPEDSSIYLCSVLNTEAFFGQGTRLTVV.

The rearrangement joins TRBV9 to TRBJ2-1, with TRBD2 identical over 9 bases. CDR1 SGDLS and CDR2 YYNGEE come from the germline V gene. Trimming at V came to 7 bases and at J to 7 bases, leaving 9 bases not matched to a gene. The CDR3 runs 14 residues. CDR3 coding DNA: TGTGCCAGCCCCGCGGGAGGGCCGTTGAATGAGCAGTTCTTC. Translating gives CASPAGGPLNEQFF.

The chain joins TRBV6-6 to TRBJ1-2; maybe TRBD1 (6 bases). The CDR3 spans 13 residues. CDR1 and CDR2 from the germline V gene are MNHNY and SVGAGI (reference sequence). Trimming stripped 7 bases from V and 3 bases from J, with 12 bases between. The CDR3 protein is CASNRDTDYGYTF. Written as DNA, the CDR3 is TGTGCCAGCAACCGGGACACCGACTATGGCTACACCTTC.

This sequence joins TRBV7-9 and TRBJ2-1, with D possibly TRBD2 on 6 matching bases. V lost 7 bases and J lost 2, with 12 bases in between. Germline V CDR1 and CDR2: SEHNR, FQNEAQ (reference sequence). The CDR3 loop spans 14 amino acids. CDR3 residues: CASTPLATYNEQFF. DNA for the CDR3: TGTGCCAGCACCCCCCTAGCGACCTACAATGAGCAGTTCTTC.

The chain couples TRBV5-1 to TRBJ1-1; D unresolved. From germline, CDR1 is SGHRS and CDR2 YFSETQ. Trimming took 2 bases from V and 6 from J, leaving 8 bases between them. The CDR3 contains 12 residues. CDR3 DNA sequence: TGCGCCAGCAGCTTAGTGGGGTCTGAAGCTTTCTTT. Its protein is CASSLVGSEAFF.

V usage is TRBV12-3 or TRBV12-4 and J usage is TRBJ2-3; 8 bases are a match to TRBD2. After removal of 6 bases from V and 7 bases from J, the junction contained 12 bases not matched to a gene. The length of the CDR3 is 15 residues. In DNA, the CDR3 is TGTGCCAGCAGCCCCTCCTCGGGCGGGAGGAATACGCAGTATTTT. Amino acid sequence: CASSPSSGGRNTQYF.

The chain recombines TRBV18 with TRBJ1-5; D unresolved. Trimming shortened V by 4 bases and J by 5 bases, and 9 bases separated the two germline ends. CDR3 length: 13 residues. CDR1 is KGHSH and CDR2 is LQKENI in the germline V gene. The CDR3 bases are TGTGCCAGCTCACTCAGCCGGGATCAGCCCCAGCATTTT. As protein: CASSLSRDQPQHF.

J is TRBJ2-1 and V is TRBV12-3 or TRBV12-4; a possible D gene is TRBD2 (5 bases). V was clipped by 5 bases and J by 0 bases, with 8 bases between them. The CDR3 consists of 14 residues. The CDR3 sequence is CASSPSGSYNEQFF. The CDR3 DNA reads TGTGCCAGCAGTCCGAGCGGCTCCTACAATGAGCAGTTCTTC.

The chain has TRBV29-1 and TRBJ2-1; the D gene is possibly TRBD2 (6 bases). The CDR3 is made up of 11 amino acids. Germline assignment: CDR1 SQVTM and CDR2 ANQGSEA. With 8 bases removed from V and 4 bases from J, the gap between germline ends came to 9 bases. The CDR3 region is CSTLAYNEQFF. CDR3 nucleotides: TGCAGCACGCTAGCGTACAATGAGCAGTTCTTC.

This clonotype was seen more than once but under ten times. The chain is built from TRBV13 and TRBJ2-7; the match to TRBD1 covers 8 bases. CDR1 PRHDT and CDR2 FYEKMQ come from the germline V gene (reference sequence). Germline trimming cut 6 bases from V and 1 base from J; bases unmatched to any gene: 5. The CDR3 has 14 amino acids. CDR3 nucleotide sequence: TGTGCCAGCAGACCACAGGGGGGATCCTACGAGCAGTACTTC. As protein: CASRPQGGSYEQYF.

The chain combines TRBV27 with TRBJ2-7, with 9 nucleotides matching TRBD1. V gave up 0 bases and J gave up 5 bases; unmatched junction bases: 11. This CDR3 is 17 amino acids long. In germline, CDR1 is MNHEY, CDR2 SMNVEV (reference sequence). The CDR3 sequence is CASSLSRGTGWINEQYF. The CDR3 region has the DNA TGTGCCAGCAGTTTATCGAGGGGGACAGGGTGGATCAACGAGCAGTACTTC.

CDR3 in amino acids: CSASHSNQPQHF. The CDR3, as DNA: TGCAGTGCCTCACATAGCAATCAGCCCCAGCATTTT. The chain joins TRBV20-1 to TRBJ1-5, with D uncertain. CDR3 length: 12 residues. With 6 bases removed from V and 0 bases from J, the gap between germline ends came to 6 bases. The germline CDR1 and CDR2 sequences are DFQATT and SNEGSKA (reference sequence).

This clonotype has only a few counts. The chain uses TRBV14 and TRBJ2-1; D possibly corresponds to TRBD2 (6 bases). Germline CDR1 reads SGHDN; CDR2 reads FVKESK. V was shortened by 1 base and J by 13 bases, with 14 bases between the two germline ends. This CDR3 region has 13 residues. For the CDR3, the DNA is TGTGCCAGCAGCCAAGGAGGGAGGCCTTCCCAGTTCTTC. As protein: CASSQGGRPSQFF.

The chain combines TRBV7-9 with TRBJ2-5, with a tentative D call TRBD2 (6 bases). V gave up 3 bases and J gave up 0 bases, with 11 bases separating them. The CDR3 loop spans 15 amino acids. Germline assignment: CDR1 SEHNR and CDR2 FQNEAQ (reference sequence). DNA for the CDR3: TGTGCCAGCAGCTTTGGAGGGGAGTACCAAGAGACCCAGTACTTC. It is translated as CASSFGGEYQETQYF.

This rearrangement joins TRBV6-1 to TRBJ2-7, with 12 bases lining up with TRBD1. Germline V CDR1 and CDR2: MNHNS, SASEGT. The CDR3 is 18 amino acids. V lost 5 bases, J lost 3 bases, and 14 bases stayed unmatched. The CDR3 protein is CASSLAKPGTGGVYEQYF. Written as DNA, the CDR3 is TGTGCCAGCAGTCTCGCTAAACCCGGGACAGGGGGCGTCTACGAGCAGTACTTC.

The rearrangement uses TRBV4-1 and TRBJ2-7; TRBD2 agrees at 7 bases. Germline V CDR1 and CDR2: MGHRA, YSYEKL. The V gene end was trimmed by 4 bases and the J gene end by 2 bases; junction bases not matched to a gene: 8. The CDR3 covers 15 residues. The CDR3 loop is CASSPVGGEAYEQYF. The CDR3 DNA follows: TGCGCCAGCAGCCCGGTTGGGGGGGAAGCCTACGAGCAGTACTTC.

This clonotype appeared a few times. J is TRBJ2-2 and V is TRBV28; possible D gene TRBD2, 5 bases. The germline V and J ends were trimmed by 1 base and 7 bases, with 7 bases remaining between them. Per germline, CDR1 MDHEN and CDR2 SYDVKM. The CDR3 has 13 residues. This CDR3 is CASSLFRGGELFF. CDR3 DNA: TGTGCCAGCAGTTTATTCCGGGGCGGGGAGCTGTTTTTT.

The chain uses TRBV10-3 and TRBJ2-5; D might be TRBD1 or TRBD2, each matching 5 bases. Germline V gene sequence: CDR1 ENHRY, CDR2 SYGVKD. Trimming pared 6 bases from V and 2 bases from J, leaving 10 bases between. The CDR3 covers 13 residues. CDR3 in DNA: TGTGCCATCAGAGGGGACCTTCAAGAGACCCAGTACTTC. Residues: CAIRGDLQETQYF.

This clonotype appeared a few times. The chain recombines TRBV20-1 with TRBJ1-2; D is ambiguous. The V end lost 6 bases, the J end lost 5 bases, and 13 bases lay between the germline ends. Germline assignment: CDR1 DFQATT and CDR2 SNEGSKA (reference sequence). This CDR3 spans 12 amino acids. CDR3 region: CSALDGKYGYTF. Here the CDR3 DNA reads TGCAGTGCCCTGGACGGTAAATATGGCTACACCTTC.

This clonotype was picked up a small number of times. The V gene is TRBV6-1, the J gene TRBJ2-1; possible D gene TRBD1, 6 bases. Between the trimmed V and J ends, which lost 6 bases and 0 bases, there was a span of 9 bases. Germline CDR1 is MNHNS and CDR2 is SASEGT. This CDR3 comprises 14 residues. CDR3 DNA: TGTGCCAGCAGAAGACAGGTCTCCTACAATGAGCAGTTCTTC. Its protein product is CASRRQVSYNEQFF.

This clonotype was observed a handful of times. The rearrangement uses TRBV20-1 and TRBJ2-1; no definite D call. Germline CDR1 is DFQATT and CDR2 is SNEGSKA (reference sequence). V was cut by 3 bases and J by 0 bases, with 9 bases left in between. This CDR3 contains 14 residues. CDR3 nucleotides: TGCAGTGCTAGGAGTCTTTCCTCCTACAATGAGCAGTTCTTC. This encodes CSARSLSSYNEQFF.

Only a few counts were recorded for this clonotype. The V call is TRBV24-1, the J call TRBJ2-2; possibly TRBD1 or TRBD2 for D (7 bases each). CDR3 length equals 16 residues. Trimming took off 3 bases at V and 5 bases at J, with 15 bases between the two ends. CDR1 and CDR2 (germline): KGHDR, SFDVKD. CDR3 DNA: TGTGCCACCAGTGATCCCCACAGGGGAGGGACCGGGGAGCTGTTTTTT. It translates to CATSDPHRGGTGELFF.

The chain joins TRBV6-1 to TRBJ2-2; TRBD2 is a possible D gene (6 bases). This CDR3 comprises 16 residues. Deletions cut 6 bases from V and 4 bases from J, with 18 bases between. CDR1 MNHNS and CDR2 SASEGT come from the germline V gene. The CDR3 region is CASSQLNGLFTGELFF. The DNA for the CDR3 is TGTGCCAGCAGCCAACTGAATGGACTATTCACCGGGGAGCTGTTTTTT.

This clonotype appeared a few times. In nucleotides, the CDR3 is TGTGCCAGCAGCTCTCAGCCCGCTGGCTACACCTTC. Its protein product is CASSSQPAGYTF. V is TRBV7-9 and J is TRBJ1-2; no firm D call. Germline CDR1 reads SEHNR; CDR2 reads FQNEAQ (reference sequence). Trimming shortened V by 4 bases and J by 7 bases, and 10 bases separated the two germline ends. The CDR3 is made up of 12 amino acids.

V usage is TRBV6-1 and J usage is TRBJ2-2; D may be TRBD2 (6 bases). The CDR3 totals 13 residues. The germline gives CDR1 MNHNS, CDR2 SASEGT. The V end lost 6 bases, the J end lost 6 bases, and 11 bases lay between the germline ends. CDR3 region: CASRRRGSGELFF. DNA of the CDR3: TGTGCCAGCAGACGACGGGGGTCCGGGGAGCTGTTTTTT.

This chain joins TRBV30 and TRBJ1-6; D unresolved. CDR3 length: 12 residues. Between the trimmed V and J ends, which lost 1 base and 8 bases, there was a span of 6 bases. CDR1 and CDR2 (germline): GTSNPN, SVGIG (reference sequence). CDR3 sequence: CAWSDGHSPLHF. CDR3 in DNA: TGTGCCTGGAGTGATGGCCATTCACCCCTCCACTTT.

The sample holds a few counts of this clonotype. This CDR3 is CASSLGGGGKSSYNEQFF. The DNA of the CDR3 is TGTGCCAGCAGCCTCGGTGGGGGCGGGAAGAGCTCCTACAATGAGCAGTTCTTC. V is TRBV4-2 and J is TRBJ2-1; either TRBD1 or TRBD2 may fit D (6 bases each). Germline V gene sequence: CDR1 LGHNA, CDR2 YNFKEQ. The CDR3 is made up of 18 amino acids. Trimming removed 4 bases at V and 0 bases at J, with 19 bases between.

This clonotype showed up just a few times. This rearrangement joins TRBV5-5 to TRBJ1-1; TRBD1 is a possible D gene (5 bases). The V end was cut by 2 bases, the J end by 1 base, with 9 bases between. Germline-derived CDR1 and CDR2 are SGHKS and YYEKEE (reference sequence). This CDR3 region has 14 residues. CDR3 nucleotides: TGTGCCAGCAGCTTTGGACACCCGAACACTGAAGCTTTCTTT. It yields the protein CASSFGHPNTEAFF.

The chain has TRBV7-2 and TRBJ2-1, with 7 positions matching TRBD2. The V gene end was trimmed by 0 bases and the J gene end by 3 bases; junction bases not matched to a gene: 8. Germline CDR1 and CDR2: SGHTA and FQGNSA. This CDR3 is 17 amino acids long. The CDR3 DNA sequence: TGTGCCAGCAGCTTAGCGTGGGGGGGACGGTTCTACAATGAGCAGTTCTTC. As protein: CASSLAWGGRFYNEQFF.

This chain connects TRBV12-3 or TRBV12-4 to TRBJ1-2; D possibly corresponds to TRBD1 (5 bases). V shed 6 bases and J shed 4 bases, with 15 bases lying between them. The CDR3 runs to 14 residues. CDR3 in amino acids: CASRRFRDIYGYTF. CDR3 coding DNA: TGTGCCAGCAGGCGGTTCAGGGATATCTATGGCTACACCTTC.

J is TRBJ1-2 and V is TRBV12-3 or TRBV12-4; weak D call: TRBD1 (6 bases). The CDR3 is made up of 14 amino acids. Trimming took 7 bases from V and 8 from J, leaving 20 bases between them. CDR3 sequence (DNA): TGTGCCAGCACCACGAGGGCAGGGGTGGGGGGCTACACCTTC. Protein: CASTTRAGVGGYTF.